The present T cell receptor (beta chain) was sequenced within a study of CD8 T cells in Susac syndrome. Study-level findings and limits: Regarding the TCR sequencing and HLA analysis, the study admitted that a relatively small number of individuals were involved.

This clonotype was counted once. What it binds is unknown. The authors negatively isolated CD8+ and CD4+ T cells and FACS-enriched TEMRA cells. When the RNA was reverse transcribed, random hexamers were used with an input of roughly 0.45 to 1 ug. The TCR beta CDR3 was amplified by immunoSEQ multiplex PCR across 54 Vbeta, 13 Jbeta. MiXCR was run by TCRdb on the immunoSEQ multiplex PCR reads, yielding one entry per CDR3 protein. Among 110,000 to 150,000 distinct CDR3 sequences listed, 90% to 95% were seen once. Per germline, CDR1 MNHNS and CDR2 SASEGT. After removal of 5 bases from V and 3 bases from J, the junction contained 13 bases not matched to a gene. The CDR3 is 16 residues long.

Sequencing was carried out using CD8+ T cells from PBMCs. The V and J genes are TRBV6-1 and TRBJ2-7, with 7 bases identical to TRBD2. The TCR originated in a human donor in good health. CDR3 nucleotide sequence: TGTGCCAGCAGTAGCGGGGCCCCGTTGACTAGCTACGAGCAGTACTTC. Translating it yields CASSSGAPLTSYEQYF.